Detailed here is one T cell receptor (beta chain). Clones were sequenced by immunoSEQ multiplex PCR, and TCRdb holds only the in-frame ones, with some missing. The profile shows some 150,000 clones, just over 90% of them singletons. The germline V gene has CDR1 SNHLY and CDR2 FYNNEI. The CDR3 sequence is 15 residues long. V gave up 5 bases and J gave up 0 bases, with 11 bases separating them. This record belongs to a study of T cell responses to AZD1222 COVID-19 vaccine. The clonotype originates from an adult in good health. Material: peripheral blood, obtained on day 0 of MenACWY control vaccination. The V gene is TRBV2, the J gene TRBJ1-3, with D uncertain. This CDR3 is CASSTAGSSGNTIYF. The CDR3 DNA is TGTGCCAGCAGTACTGCAGGATCCTCTGGAAACACCATATATTTT. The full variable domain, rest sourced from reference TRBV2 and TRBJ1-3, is EPEVTQTPSHQVTQMGQEVILRCVPISNHLYFYWYRQILGQKVEFLVSFYNNEISEKSEIFDDQFSVERPDGSNFTLKIRSTKLEDSAMYFCASSTAGSSGNTIYFGEGSWLTVV.